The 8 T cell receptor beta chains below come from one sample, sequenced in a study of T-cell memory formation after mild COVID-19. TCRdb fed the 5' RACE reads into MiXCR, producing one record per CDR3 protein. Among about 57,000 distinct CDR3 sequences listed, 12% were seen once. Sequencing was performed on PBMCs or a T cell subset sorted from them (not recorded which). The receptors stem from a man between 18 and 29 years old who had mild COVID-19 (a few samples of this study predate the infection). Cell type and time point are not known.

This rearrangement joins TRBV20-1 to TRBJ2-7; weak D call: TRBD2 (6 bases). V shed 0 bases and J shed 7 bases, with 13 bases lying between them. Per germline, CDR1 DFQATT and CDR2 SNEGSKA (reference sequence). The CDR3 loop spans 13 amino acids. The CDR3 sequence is CSARDYGTGEQYV. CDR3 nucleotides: TGCAGTGCTAGAGATTATGGGACTGGGGAGCAGTACGTC.

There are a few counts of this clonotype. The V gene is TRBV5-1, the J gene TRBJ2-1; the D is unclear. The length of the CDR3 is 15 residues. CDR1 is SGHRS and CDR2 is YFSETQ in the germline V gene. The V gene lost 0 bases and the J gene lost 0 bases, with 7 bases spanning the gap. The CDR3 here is CASSLVGASYNEQFF. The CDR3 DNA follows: TGCGCCAGCAGCTTGGTCGGCGCCTCCTACAATGAGCAGTTCTTC.

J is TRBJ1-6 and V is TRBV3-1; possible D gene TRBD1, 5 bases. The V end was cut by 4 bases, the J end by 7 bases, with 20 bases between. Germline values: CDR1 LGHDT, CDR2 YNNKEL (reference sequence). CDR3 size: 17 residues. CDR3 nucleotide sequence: TGTGCCAGCAGCCTTAGCCCCCCCCCGGGGCAAAATTCACCCCTCCACTTT. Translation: CASSLSPPPGQNSPLHF.

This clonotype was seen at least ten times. CDR3: CASSPRSVDSPLHF. The CDR3 DNA sequence: TGCGCCAGCAGCCCAAGATCAGTGGATTCACCCCTCCACTTT. This chain uses TRBV4-1 with TRBJ1-6; no clear D. Germline-derived CDR1 and CDR2 are MGHRA and YSYEKL. Trimming pared 4 bases from V and 8 bases from J, leaving 12 bases between. The CDR3 totals 14 residues.

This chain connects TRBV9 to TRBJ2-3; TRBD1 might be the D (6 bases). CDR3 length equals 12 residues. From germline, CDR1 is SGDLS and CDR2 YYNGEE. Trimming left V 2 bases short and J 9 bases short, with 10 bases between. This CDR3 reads CASSVHRATQYF. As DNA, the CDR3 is TGTGCCAGCAGCGTCCACAGGGCCACGCAGTATTTT.

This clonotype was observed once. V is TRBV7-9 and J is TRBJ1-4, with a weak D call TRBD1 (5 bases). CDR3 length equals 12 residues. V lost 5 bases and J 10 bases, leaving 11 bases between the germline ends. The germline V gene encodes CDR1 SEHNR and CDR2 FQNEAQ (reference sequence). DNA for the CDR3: TGTGCCAGCAGCGGCCGGGGCGGAAAACTGTTTTTT. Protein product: CASSGRGGKLFF.

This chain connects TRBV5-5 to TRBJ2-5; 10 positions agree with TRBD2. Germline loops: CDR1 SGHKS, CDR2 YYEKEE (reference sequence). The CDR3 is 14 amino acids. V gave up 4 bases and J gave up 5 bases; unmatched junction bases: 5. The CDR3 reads CASSRGGLAETQYF. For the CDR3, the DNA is TGTGCCAGCAGCCGGGGGGGACTAGCGGAGACCCAGTACTTC.

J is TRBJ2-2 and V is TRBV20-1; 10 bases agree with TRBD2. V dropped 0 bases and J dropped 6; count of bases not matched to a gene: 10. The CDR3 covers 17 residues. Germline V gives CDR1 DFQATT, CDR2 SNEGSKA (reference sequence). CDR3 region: CSARDYSGGPFSGELFF. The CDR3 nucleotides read TGCAGTGCTAGAGACTATAGCGGGGGGCCATTCTCCGGGGAGCTGTTTTTT.